This entry concerns a single TCR beta chain. Its target is not known. The data belong to a study of cytomegalovirus exposure and HLA in healthy donors. Whole-study findings and limits: A later analysis, which compared TCR beta chains of equal frequency, found the HLA-associated ones more clonally expanded. Earlier findings revealed that most TCR beta V segments proved productive either about 87% or about 30% of the time.

This PCR relied on a set of 60 Vbeta primers and 13 Jbeta primers. Libraries were prepared by immunoSEQ multiplex PCR; TCRdb keeps only in-frame clonotypes and omits some of them. The table has 160,000 or so clones, around 84% seen once. The CDR3 sequence is 14 residues long. Germline V gene sequence: CDR1 PRHDT, CDR2 FYEKMQ (reference sequence). Trimming shortened V by 3 bases and J by 0 bases, and 5 bases separated the two germline ends. Sequencing was carried out using PBMCs. The chain is built from TRBV13 and TRBJ2-2; D is possibly TRBD1 (5 bases). This TCR was recovered from a man between 18 and 29 years old in good health and CMV-seronegative. The CDR3 protein is CASSLTANTGELFF. The CDR3 region has the DNA TGTGCCAGCAGCTTGACAGCGAACACCGGGGAGCTGTTTTTT.